The 10 T cell receptor beta chains listed next were all sequenced from one sample in a study of CD4 T cells in relation to SARS-CoV-2 and coronaviruses. TCRdb's table, derived via immunoSEQ multiplex PCR, lists solely in-frame clones and lacks some. The sample holds 58,000 or so clones, 90% to 95% seen once. Sample: naive CD4+ T cells from PBMCs. Subset given: naive CD4+ T cells isolated by negative enrichment. These receptor sequences come from an adult with COVID-19.

The chain uses TRBV7-9 and TRBJ2-5, with 7 bases lining up with TRBD2. The length of the CDR3 is 14 residues. CDR1 is SEHNR, CDR2 FQNEAQ, per germline (reference sequence). V dropped 1 base and J dropped 4; count of bases not matched to a gene: 3. CDR3 bases: TGTGCCAGCAGCTTAGAGGGACTAATAGAGACCCAGTACTTC. Its translation: CASSLEGLIETQYF.

This chain uses TRBV7-2 with TRBJ2-5; D gene uncertain. The ends were cut back, 4 bases at V and 4 bases at J, with 19 bases in the middle. CDR3 length: 16 amino acids. Germline CDR1 is SGHTA and CDR2 is FQGNSA. CDR3 sequence: CASSSTPALSTETQYF. The DNA for the CDR3 is TGTGCCAGCAGCTCGACCCCAGCTCTTTCGACAGAGACCCAGTACTTC.

V usage is TRBV27 and J usage is TRBJ2-5; 8 bases map to TRBD2. V was pared by 4 bases and J by 4 bases, with 8 bases of the junction left unmatched. Germline V CDR1 and CDR2: MNHEY, SMNVEV (reference sequence). The CDR3 runs 15 residues. CDR3 sequence (DNA): TGTGCCAGCAGTTACATAGCGGGATCACCAGAGACCCAGTACTTC. This gives the protein CASSYIAGSPETQYF.

This rearrangement joins TRBV19 to TRBJ1-5; D is ambiguous. The CDR3 sequence is 13 residues long. CDR1 LNHDA and CDR2 SQIVND come from the germline V gene (reference sequence). Deletions cut 1 base from V and 12 bases from J, with 13 bases between. CDR3: CASSIVGRDFQHF. CDR3 DNA sequence: TGTGCCAGTAGTATAGTCGGTCGGGATTTCCAGCATTTT.

This chain joins TRBV28 and TRBJ1-5, with 9 bases matching TRBD1. J lost 7 bases, V lost 2 bases, and 9 bases had no gene match. The CDR3 contains 16 residues. Germline V lookup: CDR1 MDHEN, CDR2 SYDVKM. Written as DNA, the CDR3 is TGTGCCAGCAGTTTAATTTCACAGGGGGCGATCCAGCCCCAGCATTTT. Encoded protein: CASSLISQGAIQPQHF.

This chain links TRBV7-6 with TRBJ2-2; unclear D gene. V lost 2 bases and J 0 bases, leaving 13 bases between the germline ends. Germline V gives CDR1 SGHVS, CDR2 FNYEAQ. The length of the CDR3 is 17 residues. CDR3 coding DNA: TGTGCCAGCAGCTTATATGGCTTACTCGCGAACACCGGGGAGCTGTTTTTT. This codes for CASSLYGLLANTGELFF.

The chain carries TRBV27 and TRBJ1-2; 7 nucleotides line up with TRBD1. The CDR3 contains 14 residues. The germline gives CDR1 MNHEY, CDR2 SMNVEV (reference sequence). J lost 7 bases, V lost 2 bases, and 7 bases had no gene match. The CDR3 protein is CASSLNRGLRGYTF. The CDR3 DNA follows: TGTGCCAGCAGTTTAAACAGGGGATTGCGTGGCTACACCTTC.

This sequence joins TRBV18 and TRBJ2-7; no clear D. V was trimmed by 2 bases and J by 1 base, leaving 9 bases between them. This CDR3 region has 14 residues. The V gene's germline CDR1 is KGHSH and CDR2 LQKENI. The CDR3 protein is CASSPGFGSYEQYF. The CDR3 DNA is TGTGCCAGCTCACCAGGGTTCGGTTCCTACGAGCAGTACTTC.

This chain joins TRBV5-1 and TRBJ1-6; D not certain. V was shortened by 4 bases and J by 0 bases, with 20 bases between the two germline ends. CDR3 length: 19 amino acids. Germline lookup yields CDR1 SGHRS and CDR2 YFSETQ. This chain's CDR3 is CASSADPGSLNSYNSPLHF. CDR3 DNA: TGCGCCAGCAGCGCCGACCCGGGAAGTTTGAACTCCTATAATTCACCCCTCCACTTT.

This chain links TRBV6-5 with TRBJ2-1; 9 bases match TRBD2. V lost 6 bases to trimming and J lost 8 bases; unmatched junction nucleotides: 5. The CDR3 covers 13 residues. Germline CDR1 reads MNHEY; CDR2 reads SVGAGI. CDR3 sequence (DNA): TGTGCCAGCAGGAAGCGGGAGGAGGATGAGCAGTTCTTC. Its protein is CASRKREEDEQFF.